Sequencing of this TCR beta chain was carried out in a study of cytomegalovirus exposure and HLA in healthy donors. The study, taken as a whole, reports: A later analysis linked a missense DCLRE1C variant to TCR beta V- and J-gene trimming. For presence/absence analyses, sequencing depth was assumed to be roughly uniform across donors.

Of note for this clone: Antigen: not known.

Researchers ran the PCR with 60 Vbeta and 13 Jbeta primers. Produced via immunoSEQ multiplex PCR; TCRdb's table is partial and in-frame only. Of about 130,000 clones in the sample, about 79% were seen once. This TCR came from a woman aged 18-29 years in good health and CMV-seropositive. Sequencing was done on a sample of PBMCs.

In nucleotides, the CDR3 is TGTGCCAGCAGCCCATCCGACAGTTACACCGGGGAGCTGTTTTTT. It specifies CASSPSDSYTGELFF. The genes are TRBV5-6 and TRBJ2-2; D might be TRBD1 (5 bases). CDR3 length: 15 amino acids. CDR1 is SGHDT and CDR2 is YYEEEE in the germline V gene. V was pared by 4 bases and J by 3 bases, with 13 bases between.